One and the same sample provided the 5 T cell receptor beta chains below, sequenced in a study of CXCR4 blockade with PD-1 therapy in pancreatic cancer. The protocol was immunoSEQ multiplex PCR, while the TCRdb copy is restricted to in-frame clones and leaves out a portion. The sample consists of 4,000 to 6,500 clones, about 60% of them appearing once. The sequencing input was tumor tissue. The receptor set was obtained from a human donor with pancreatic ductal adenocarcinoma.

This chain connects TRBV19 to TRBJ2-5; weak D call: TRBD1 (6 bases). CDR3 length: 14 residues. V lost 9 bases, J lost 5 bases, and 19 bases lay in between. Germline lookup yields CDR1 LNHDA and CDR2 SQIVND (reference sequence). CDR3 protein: CARHRTAQLETQYF. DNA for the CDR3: TGTGCCAGGCACCGGACAGCCCAATTGGAGACCCAGTACTTC.

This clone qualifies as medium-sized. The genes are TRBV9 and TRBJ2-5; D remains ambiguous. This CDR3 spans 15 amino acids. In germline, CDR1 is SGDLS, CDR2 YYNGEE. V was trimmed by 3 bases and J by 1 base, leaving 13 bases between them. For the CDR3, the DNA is TGTGCCAGCAGCGCCCGCCCTGAATTCCAAGAGACCCAGTACTTC. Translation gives CASSARPEFQETQYF.

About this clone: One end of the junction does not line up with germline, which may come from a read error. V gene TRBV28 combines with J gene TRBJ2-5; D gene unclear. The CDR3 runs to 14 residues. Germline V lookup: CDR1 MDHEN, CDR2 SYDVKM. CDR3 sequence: CASNLFGVWETQYF. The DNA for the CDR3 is TGTGCCAGCAATTTATTTGGGGTATGGGAGACCCAGTACTTC.

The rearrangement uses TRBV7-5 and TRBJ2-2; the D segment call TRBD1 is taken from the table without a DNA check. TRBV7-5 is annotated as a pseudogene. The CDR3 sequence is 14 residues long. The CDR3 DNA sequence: TGTGCCAGCAGCTTACCCAGGGTCACCGGGGAGCTGTTTTTT. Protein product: CASSLPRVTGELFF.

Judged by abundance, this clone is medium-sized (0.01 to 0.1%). The CDR3 DNA follows: TGTGCCAGCAGCCCCCAGGGGCTAGGAGTTGGTCCCCAGTACTTC. Protein product: CASSPQGLGVGPQYF. The rearrangement uses TRBV11-3 and TRBJ2-5; perhaps TRBD1 as D (6 bases). Germline-derived CDR1 and CDR2 are SGHNT and YENEEA. The V end was cut by 5 bases, the J end by 9 bases, with 22 bases between. This CDR3 has 15 amino acids. The complete variable domain, with remaining parts taken from reference TRBV11-3 and TRBJ2-5, reads EAGVVQSPRYKIIEKKQPVAFWCNPISGHNTLYWYLQNLGQGPELLIRYENEEAVDDSQLPKDRFSAERLKGVDSTLKIQPAELGDSAVYLCASSPQGLGVGPQYFGPGTRLLVL.